This TCR beta chain was recovered during a study of T cells in Graves' hyperthyroidism and ophthalmopathy. Study summary: Sampling of peripheral blood happened at initial diagnosis, prior to any treatment.

Germline V CDR1 and CDR2: GTSNPN, SVGIG (reference sequence). Deletions cut 4 bases from V and 3 bases from J, with 13 bases between. The CDR3 is 13 amino acids. Amplified TCR beta CDR3 regions derived from RNA transcripts. The TCR CDR3 was amplified in a first-round RT-PCR using the HTBI primer set. TCRdb passed the multiplex PCR reads through MiXCR, listing each CDR3 protein once. The sample lists roughly 600,000 distinct CDR3 sequences, more than 14% occurring once. This clonotype was counted at least ten times. Reasons for excluding patients were uncontrolled infection, other autoimmune disease, pregnancy or lactation. In making diagnoses, clinical symptoms, serum thyroxine and TRAb, thyroid ultrasound and orbital computed tomography were all used.

The sequence was collected from a woman between 45 and 65 years old with Graves' ophthalmopathy. This rearrangement joins TRBV30 to TRBJ2-7; D gene ambiguous. Sample: blood. The CDR3: CAWKIGTDYEQYF. The CDR3 DNA follows: TGTGCCTGGAAGATAGGAACGGACTACGAGCAGTACTTC.